This record concerns one T cell receptor (beta chain) sequence. Patients had residual fresh-frozen tumor tissue and more than two years of survival data. The data were taken from a study of glioma-infiltrating T cells after dendritic cell vaccination. Study-level information: The vaccine used monocyte-derived dendritic cells pulsed overnight with autologous tumor lysate.

Germline CDR1 reads SGHRS; CDR2 reads YFSETQ. The V gene lost 2 bases and the J gene lost 1 base, with 10 bases spanning the gap. CDR3 length: 14 residues. Profiling relied on immunoSEQ multiplex PCR, and the TCRdb table lists in-frame clones only, not all of them. The sample shows about 82,000 clones, 70% to 90% of them seen only once. The source of this sequence is a human donor with glioblastoma. The chain has TRBV5-1 and TRBJ2-7, with D perhaps matching TRBD1 (6 bases). The specimen was blood, collected before dendritic cell vaccination. CDR3 residues: CASSLIDRSYEQYF. The CDR3 DNA is TGCGCCAGCAGCTTAATAGACAGGTCCTACGAGCAGTACTTC.